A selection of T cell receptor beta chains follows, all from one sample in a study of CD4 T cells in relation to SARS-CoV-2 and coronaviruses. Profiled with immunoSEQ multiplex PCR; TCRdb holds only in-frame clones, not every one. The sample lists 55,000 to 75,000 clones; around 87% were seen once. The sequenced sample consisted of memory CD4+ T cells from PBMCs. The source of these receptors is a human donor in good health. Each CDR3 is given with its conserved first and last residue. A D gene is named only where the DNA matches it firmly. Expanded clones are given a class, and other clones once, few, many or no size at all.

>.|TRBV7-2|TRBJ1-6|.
CASSLEAGRNSPLHF
TGTGCCAGCAGCTTAGAAGCCGGACGTAATTCACCCCTCCACTTT
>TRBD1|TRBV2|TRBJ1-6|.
CASKKTGVNSPLHF
TGTGCCAGCAAGAAGACAGGGGTTAATTCACCCCTCCACTTT
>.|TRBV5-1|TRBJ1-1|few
CASSLWVNTEAFF
TGCGCCAGCAGCTTATGGGTGAACACTGAAGCTTTCTTT
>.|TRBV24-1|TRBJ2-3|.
CATSDAGYTDTQYF
TGTGCCACCAGTGATGCGGGGTACACAGATACGCAGTATTTT
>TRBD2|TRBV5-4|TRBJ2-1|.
CASSLGTRRYNEQFF
TGTGCCAGCAGCCTAGGGACTAGACGATACAATGAGCAGTTCTTC
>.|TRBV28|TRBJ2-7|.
CAIYEQYF
TGTGCCATATACGAGCAGTACTTC
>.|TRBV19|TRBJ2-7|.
CASSIEGSWRASSYEQYF
TGTGCCAGTAGTATAGAGGGGTCCTGGCGCGCCAGCTCCTACGAGCAGTACTTC
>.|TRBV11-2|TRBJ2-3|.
CASSLIPPGTDTQYF
TGTGCCAGCAGCTTGATCCCTCCTGGCACAGATACGCAGTATTTT
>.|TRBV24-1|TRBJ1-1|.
CATSESGTLNTEAFF
TGTGCCACCAGTGAATCCGGGACACTCAACACTGAAGCTTTCTTT
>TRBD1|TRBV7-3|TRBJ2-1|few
CASSPGTGPFGDNEQFF
TGTGCCAGCAGCCCCGGGACAGGGCCATTTGGGGACAATGAGCAGTTCTTC
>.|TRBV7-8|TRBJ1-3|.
CASSLTAVSGNTIYF
TGTGCCAGCAGCTTGACGGCGGTCTCTGGAAACACCATATATTTT
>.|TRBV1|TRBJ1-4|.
CTRGRIHEKLFF
TGCACCAGGGGACGGATCCATGAAAAACTGTTTTTT
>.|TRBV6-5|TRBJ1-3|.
CASSIGQSQTIYF
TGTGCCAGCAGTATCGGACAGAGCCAAACCATATATTTT
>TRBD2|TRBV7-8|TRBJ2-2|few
CASSLAESGLAGNTGELFF
TGTGCCAGCAGCTTAGCTGAATCGGGCCTAGCGGGGAACACCGGGGAGCTGTTTTTT
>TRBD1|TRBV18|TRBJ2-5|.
CASSWDSSRTQYF
TGTGCCAGCTCTTGGGACAGTTCAAGGACCCAGTACTTC
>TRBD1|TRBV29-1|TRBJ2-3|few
CSVQQGSGDTQYF
TGCAGCGTTCAACAGGGGAGTGGAGATACGCAGTATTTT
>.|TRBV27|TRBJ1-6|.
CASSLYNSPLHF
TGTGCCAGCAGTTTATATAATTCACCCCTCCACTTT
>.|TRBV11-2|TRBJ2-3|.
CASSLLPGTDTQYF
TGTGCCAGCAGCTTACTCCCCGGGACAGATACGCAGTATTTT
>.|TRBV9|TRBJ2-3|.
CASSVLARGTDTQYF
TGTGCCAGCAGCGTACTAGCTAGGGGCACAGATACGCAGTATTTT
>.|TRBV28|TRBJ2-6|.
CASSFTSGANVLTF
TGTGCCAGCAGTTTCACCTCTGGGGCCAACGTCCTGACTTTC
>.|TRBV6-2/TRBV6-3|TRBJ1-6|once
CASSTLGNNSPLHF
TGTGCCAGCAGTACCCTGGGGAATAATTCACCCCTCCACTTT
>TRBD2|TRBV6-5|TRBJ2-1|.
CASSTHPTSWEQFF
TGTGCCAGCAGTACTCACCCGACTAGCTGGGAGCAGTTCTTC
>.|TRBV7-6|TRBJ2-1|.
CASSLSPSYNEQFF
TGTGCCAGCAGCTTATCACCCTCCTACAATGAGCAGTTCTTC
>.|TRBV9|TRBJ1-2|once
CASSVEGRANYGYTF
TGTGCCAGCAGCGTAGAAGGCAGGGCTAACTATGGCTACACCTTC
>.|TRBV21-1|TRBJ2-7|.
CASSLNARAKAYEQYF
TGTGCCAGCAGCCTAAATGCGAGGGCAAAAGCCTACGAGCAGTACTTC
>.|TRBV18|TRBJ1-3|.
CASSLTRSSGNTIYF
TGTGCCAGCTCACTGACGAGGAGCTCTGGAAACACCATATATTTT
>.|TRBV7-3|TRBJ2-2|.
CASSPRAGDTGELFF
TGTGCCAGCAGCCCCCGGGCAGGGGACACCGGGGAGCTGTTTTTT
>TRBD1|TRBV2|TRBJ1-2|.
CASSWDRATYGYTF
TGTGCCAGCAGCTGGGACAGGGCAACTTATGGCTACACCTTC
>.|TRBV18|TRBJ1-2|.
CASSPPTGRGNGYTF
TGTGCCAGCTCACCGCCTACAGGGCGGGGGAATGGCTACACCTTC
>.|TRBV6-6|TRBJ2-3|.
CASSYADRPSTDTQYF
TGTGCCAGCAGTTACGCGGACAGACCTAGCACAGATACGCAGTATTTT
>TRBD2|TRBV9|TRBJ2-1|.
CASSVTGREYNEQFF
TGTGCCAGCAGCGTAACCGGGAGGGAATACAATGAGCAGTTCTTC
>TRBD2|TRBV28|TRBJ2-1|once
CASSKSGGGSLYNEQFF
TGTGCCAGCAGCAAAAGCGGGGGGGGTTCTCTTTACAATGAGCAGTTCTTC